The clone carrying this T cell receptor (beta chain) was seen ten or more times. Its specificity is not known. Germline V gene sequence: CDR1 SGHRS, CDR2 YFSETQ. The CDR3 has 13 residues. V was shortened by 4 bases and J by 4 bases, with 11 bases between the two germline ends. These data come from a study of T-cell memory formation after mild COVID-19. Study-level results: Contracting CD4+ clones were located mainly in CM and EM, and CD8+ clones in EMRA. Prior to infection, memory already included some responding clones, suggesting cross-reactive memory joined. The second-wave clones peaking on day 37 were not confirmed as SARS-CoV-2-specific.

Libraries for TCRalpha and TCRbeta carried sample barcodes and unique molecular identifiers via 5'RACE. TCRdb itself ran the 5' RACE reads through MiXCR, one entry per CDR3 protein. The profile shows under 200,000 distinct CDR3 sequences, 9.5% to 13% of them singletons. This rearrangement joins TRBV5-1 to TRBJ2-5, with D perhaps TRBD1 (5 bases). The specimen was PBMCs or a T cell subset sorted from them (not recorded which). The source of this sequence is a man aged 18 to 29 who had mild COVID-19 (a few samples of this study predate the infection). Cell type and time point are not known. CDR3 coding DNA: TGCGCCAGCAGCCATCAGGGAACAGAGACCCAGTACTTC. Protein sequence: CASSHQGTETQYF.